Presented here are 10 T cell receptor beta chains from one specimen sequenced in a study of technical replicates of blood from several donors. Only in-frame clones appear in the TCRdb table, and some are missing; sequencing was by immunoSEQ multiplex PCR. The data hold over 65,000 clones, with about 96% observed a single time. The sequencing sample was made of T cells isolated from PBMCs. The receptors shown here come from a human donor in good health.

The chain uses TRBV21-1 and TRBJ2-3; the D call TRBD2 from the table was never checked on the DNA. TRBV21-1 is a pseudogene segment. This CDR3 is built from 14 residues. For the CDR3, the DNA is TGTGCCAGCAGCAAGGAGGGTTCCACAGATACGCAGTATTTT. The encoded protein is CASSKEGSTDTQYF.

The J gene is TRBJ2-7, the V gene TRBV6-5; 10 nucleotides agree with TRBD1. This CDR3 has 15 amino acids. Germline V CDR1 and CDR2: MNHEY, SVGAGI. The ends lost 5 bases at V and 2 bases at J; junction bases unmatched: 6. CDR3 protein: CASSQPGQGTYEQYF. The CDR3 nucleotides are TGTGCCAGCAGTCAACCGGGACAGGGGACCTACGAGCAGTACTTC.

The V and J genes are TRBV5-4 and TRBJ2-2; the D gene is possibly TRBD1 (6 bases). Trimming shortened V by 7 bases and J by 3 bases, and 16 bases separated the two germline ends. The CDR3 loop spans 15 amino acids. CDR1 SGHNT and CDR2 YYREEE come from the germline V gene (reference sequence). The CDR3 nucleotides read TGTGCCAGCCGCCCTTGGCAGGGGCACACCGGGGAGCTGTTTTTT. This encodes CASRPWQGHTGELFF.

The V call is TRBV28, the J call TRBJ2-7; a weak D match, TRBD2 (6 bases). This CDR3 is built from 16 residues. Trimming removed 4 bases from V and 3 bases from J, with 19 bases in between. In germline, CDR1 is MDHEN, CDR2 SYDVKM. The chain's CDR3 is CASSSSSGGFGYEQYF. The CDR3 bases are TGTGCCAGCAGTTCATCCTCTGGAGGGTTCGGCTACGAGCAGTACTTC. Full variable domain (missing parts from reference TRBV28 and TRBJ2-7): DVKVTQSSRYLVKRTGEKVFLECVQDMDHENMFWYRQDPGLGLRLIYFSYDVKMKEKGDIPEGYSVSREKKERFSLILESASTNQTSMYLCASSSSSGGFGYEQYFGPGTRLTVT.

The CDR3 DNA sequence: TGTGCCAGCTCACCACCGACAGGGTCCTACTACGAGCAGTACTTC. This translates into CASSPPTGSYYEQYF. The genes are TRBV18 and TRBJ2-7; 7 nucleotides agree with TRBD1. Germline assignment: CDR1 KGHSH and CDR2 LQKENI. V lost 0 bases to trimming and J lost 3 bases; unmatched junction nucleotides: 5. This CDR3 region has 15 residues.

In its sample, this clone was seen a few times. V gene TRBV6-1 combines with J gene TRBJ2-5; 9 bases are shared with TRBD2. V gave up 3 bases and J gave up 5 bases; unmatched junction bases: 7. Germline V gene sequence: CDR1 MNHNS, CDR2 SASEGT. The CDR3 is made up of 15 amino acids. Here the CDR3 reads CASSELAGEQETQYF. In nucleotides, the CDR3 is TGTGCCAGCAGTGAGTTAGCGGGAGAGCAGGAGACCCAGTACTTC.

This chain uses TRBV5-4 with TRBJ1-2, with 9 bases fitting TRBD1. V lost 4 bases and J lost 1; bases outside the gene matches: 5. CDR1 SGHNT and CDR2 YYREEE come from the germline V gene (reference sequence). The CDR3 loop spans 15 amino acids. The CDR3, as DNA: TGTGCCAGCAGCGACCGGGACAGGGTTAACTATGGCTACACCTTC. This translates into CASSDRDRVNYGYTF.

V and J are TRBV7-8 and TRBJ1-5; tentatively, D is TRBD1 (5 bases). V gave up 0 bases and J gave up 6 bases, with 12 bases separating them. Per germline, CDR1 SGHVS and CDR2 FQNEAQ. The CDR3 is 15 amino acids. The CDR3 DNA reads as TGTGCCAGCAGCTTAGCGTCTCGGGGGGGTCAGCCCCAGCATTTT. Translating gives CASSLASRGGQPQHF.

The chain recombines TRBV5-6 with TRBJ2-1, with D perhaps TRBD1 (6 bases). Germline values: CDR1 SGHDT, CDR2 YYEEEE. CDR3 length: 15 residues. The V end lost 2 bases, the J end lost 3 bases, and 12 bases lay between the germline ends. CDR3 nucleotide sequence: TGTGCCAGCAGCTTCGGGACACCGCTCTACAATGAGCAGTTCTTC. Translating gives CASSFGTPLYNEQFF.

In the case of this clone: The sample has other DNA sequences that encode this CDR3 too. V usage is TRBV15 and J usage is TRBJ2-7; 9 positions match TRBD1. This CDR3 has 13 amino acids. Trimming cost V 8 bases and J 3 bases; bases outside gene matches: 5. The germline CDR1 and CDR2 sequences are LNHNV and YYDKDF (reference sequence). The CDR3 bases are TGTGCCACCTCAACAGGGGGCAACTACGAGCAGTACTTC. Translation gives CATSTGGNYEQYF.